This T cell receptor (beta chain) was captured by sequencing in a study of technical replicates of blood from several donors. Clones were sequenced by immunoSEQ multiplex PCR, and TCRdb holds only the in-frame ones, with some missing. The sample includes about 93,000 clones, 95% of them seen just once. V dropped 3 bases and J dropped 9 bases, with 11 bases sitting between them. The CDR3 is 12 residues long. CDR1 is KGHSH, CDR2 LQKENI, per germline. Sequenced input: T cells isolated from PBMCs. The TCR originated in a human donor in good health. V is TRBV18 and J is TRBJ1-1; D is uncertain. CDR3 coding DNA: TGTGCCAGCTCACCGCCCGGGGAGCAAGCTTTCTTT. Amino acid sequence: CASSPPGEQAFF. Combining the CDR3 with reference TRBV18 and TRBJ1-1 gives the whole variable domain NAGVMQNPRHLVRRRGQEARLRCSPMKGHSHVYWYRQLPEEGLKFMVYLQKENIIDESGMPKERFSAEFPKEGPSILRIQQVVRGDSAAYFCASSPPGEQAFFGQGTRLTVV.